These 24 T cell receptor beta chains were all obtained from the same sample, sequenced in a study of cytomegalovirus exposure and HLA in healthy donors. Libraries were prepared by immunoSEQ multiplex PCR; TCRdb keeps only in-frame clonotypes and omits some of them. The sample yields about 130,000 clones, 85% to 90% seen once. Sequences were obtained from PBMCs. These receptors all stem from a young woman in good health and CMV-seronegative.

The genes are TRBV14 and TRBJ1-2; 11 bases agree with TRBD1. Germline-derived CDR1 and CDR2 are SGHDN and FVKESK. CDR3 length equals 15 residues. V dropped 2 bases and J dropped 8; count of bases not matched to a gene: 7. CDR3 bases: TGTGCCAGCAGCCAACTGGGACAGGGGGGATCGGGCTACACCTTC. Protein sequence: CASSQLGQGGSGYTF. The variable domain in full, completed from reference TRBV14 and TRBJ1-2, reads EAGVTQFPSHSVIEKGQTVTLRCDPISGHDNLYWYRRVMGKEIKFLLHFVKESKQDESGMPNNRFLAERTGGTYSTLKVQPAELEDSGVYFCASSQLGQGGSGYTFGSGTRLTVV.

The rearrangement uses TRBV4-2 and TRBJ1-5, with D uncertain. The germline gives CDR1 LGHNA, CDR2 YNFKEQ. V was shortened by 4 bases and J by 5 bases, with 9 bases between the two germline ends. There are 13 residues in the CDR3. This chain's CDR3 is CASSLGRDQPQHF. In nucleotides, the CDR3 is TGTGCCAGCAGCCTCGGGAGGGATCAGCCCCAGCATTTT.

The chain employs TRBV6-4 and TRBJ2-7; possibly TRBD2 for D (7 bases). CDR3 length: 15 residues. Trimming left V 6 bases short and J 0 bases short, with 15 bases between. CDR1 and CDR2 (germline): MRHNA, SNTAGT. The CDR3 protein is CASRGGDTVSYEQYV. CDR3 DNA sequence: TGTGCCAGCAGGGGGGGGGACACCGTCTCCTACGAGCAGTACGTC.

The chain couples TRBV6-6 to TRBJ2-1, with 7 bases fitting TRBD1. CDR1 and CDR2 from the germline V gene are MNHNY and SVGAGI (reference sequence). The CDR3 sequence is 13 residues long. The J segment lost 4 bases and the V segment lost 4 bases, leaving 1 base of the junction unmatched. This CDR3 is CASSWGQYNEQFF. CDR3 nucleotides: TGTGCCAGCAGTTGGGGACAGTACAATGAGCAGTTCTTC.

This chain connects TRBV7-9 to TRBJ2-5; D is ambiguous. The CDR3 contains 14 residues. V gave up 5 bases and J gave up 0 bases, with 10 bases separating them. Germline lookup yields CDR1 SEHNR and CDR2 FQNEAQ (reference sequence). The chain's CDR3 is CASSKEAYQETQYF. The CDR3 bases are TGTGCCAGCAGCAAAGAGGCCTACCAAGAGACCCAGTACTTC.

The CDR3 protein is CASSPSQGPYEQYF. The CDR3 region has the DNA TGTGCCAGCAGCCCGTCACAGGGGCCCTACGAGCAGTACTTC. This chain uses TRBV28 with TRBJ2-7, with TRBD1 matching 7 bases. CDR1 MDHEN and CDR2 SYDVKM come from the germline V gene. The CDR3 consists of 14 residues. The J segment lost 2 bases and the V segment lost 6 bases, leaving 7 bases of the junction unmatched. Combining the CDR3 with reference TRBV28 and TRBJ2-7 gives the whole variable domain DVKVTQSSRYLVKRTGEKVFLECVQDMDHENMFWYRQDPGLGLRLIYFSYDVKMKEKGDIPEGYSVSREKKERFSLILESASTNQTSMYLCASSPSQGPYEQYFGPGTRLTVT.

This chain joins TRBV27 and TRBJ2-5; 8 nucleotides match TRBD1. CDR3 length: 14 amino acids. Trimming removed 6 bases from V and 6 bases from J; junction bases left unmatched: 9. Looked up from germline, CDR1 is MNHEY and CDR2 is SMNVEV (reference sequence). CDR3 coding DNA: TGTGCCAGCAGGCCGGACAGGGAGTTAAAGACCCAGTACTTC. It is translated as CASRPDRELKTQYF.

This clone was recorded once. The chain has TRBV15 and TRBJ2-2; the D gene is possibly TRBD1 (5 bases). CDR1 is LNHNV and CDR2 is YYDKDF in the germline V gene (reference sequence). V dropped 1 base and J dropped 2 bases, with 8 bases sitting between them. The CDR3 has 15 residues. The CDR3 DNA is TGTGCCACCAGCAGAGCCACAGGAAACACCGGGGAGCTGTTTTTT. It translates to CATSRATGNTGELFF.

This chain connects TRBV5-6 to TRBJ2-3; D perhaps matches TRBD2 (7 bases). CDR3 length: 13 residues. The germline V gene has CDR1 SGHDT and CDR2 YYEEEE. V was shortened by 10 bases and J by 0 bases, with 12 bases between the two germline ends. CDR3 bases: TGTGCCGCGGGGGCCGGGAGCACAGATACGCAGTATTTT. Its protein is CAAGAGSTDTQYF.

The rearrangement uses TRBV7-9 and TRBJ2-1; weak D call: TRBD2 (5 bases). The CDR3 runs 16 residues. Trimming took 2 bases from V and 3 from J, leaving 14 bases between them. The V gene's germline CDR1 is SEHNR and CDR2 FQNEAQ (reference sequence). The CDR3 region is CASSLTLAGDYNEQFF. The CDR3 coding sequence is TGTGCCAGCAGCTTAACTCTTGCGGGTGACTACAATGAGCAGTTCTTC. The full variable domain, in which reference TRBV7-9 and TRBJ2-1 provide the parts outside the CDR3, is DTGVSQNPRHKITKRGQNVTFRCDPISEHNRLYWYRQTLGQGPEFLTYFQNEAQLEKSRLLSDRFSAERPKGSFSTLEIQRTEQGDSAMYLCASSLTLAGDYNEQFFGPGTRLTVL.

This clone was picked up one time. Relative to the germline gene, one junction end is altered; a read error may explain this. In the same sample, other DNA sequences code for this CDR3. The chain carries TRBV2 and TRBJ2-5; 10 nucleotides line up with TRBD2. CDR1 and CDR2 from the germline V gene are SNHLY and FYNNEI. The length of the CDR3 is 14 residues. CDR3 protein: CASREAGGRETQYF. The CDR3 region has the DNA TGTGCCAGCAGGGAAGCGGGGGGGCGGGAGACCCAGTACTTC. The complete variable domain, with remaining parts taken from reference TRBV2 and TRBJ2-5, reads EPEVTQTPSHQVTQMGQEVILRCVPISNHLYFYWYRQILGQKVEFLVSFYNNEISEKSEIFDDQFSVERPDGSNFTLKIRSTKLEDSAMYFCASREAGGRETQYFGPGTRLLVL.

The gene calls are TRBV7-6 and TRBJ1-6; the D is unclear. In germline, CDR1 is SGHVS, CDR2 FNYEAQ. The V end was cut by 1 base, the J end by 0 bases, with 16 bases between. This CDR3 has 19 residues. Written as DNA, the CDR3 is TGTGCCAGCAGCTTAGAGCAAATCACCTGGAGCTCCTATAATTCACCCCTCCACTTT. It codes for CASSLEQITWSSYNSPLHF.

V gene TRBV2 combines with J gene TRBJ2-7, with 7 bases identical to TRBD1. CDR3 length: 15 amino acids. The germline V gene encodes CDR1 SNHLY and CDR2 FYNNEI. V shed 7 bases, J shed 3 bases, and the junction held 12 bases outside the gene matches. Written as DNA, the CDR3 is TGTGCCAGCAATTCCGCCCAGGGGGAGAACTACGAGCAGTACTTC. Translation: CASNSAQGENYEQYF.

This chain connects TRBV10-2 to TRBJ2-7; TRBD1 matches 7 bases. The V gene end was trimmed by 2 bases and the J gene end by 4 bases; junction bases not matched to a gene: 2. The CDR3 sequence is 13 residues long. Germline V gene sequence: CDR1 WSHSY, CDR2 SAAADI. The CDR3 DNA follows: TGCGCCAGCAGTGAGAACAGGGGTTACGAGCAGTACTTC. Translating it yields CASSENRGYEQYF.

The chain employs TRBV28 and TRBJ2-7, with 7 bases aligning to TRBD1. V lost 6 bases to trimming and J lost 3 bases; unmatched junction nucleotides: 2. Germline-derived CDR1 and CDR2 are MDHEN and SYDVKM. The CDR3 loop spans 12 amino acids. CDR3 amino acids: CASSTGVYEQYF. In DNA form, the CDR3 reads TGTGCCAGCAGCACAGGGGTCTACGAGCAGTACTTC.

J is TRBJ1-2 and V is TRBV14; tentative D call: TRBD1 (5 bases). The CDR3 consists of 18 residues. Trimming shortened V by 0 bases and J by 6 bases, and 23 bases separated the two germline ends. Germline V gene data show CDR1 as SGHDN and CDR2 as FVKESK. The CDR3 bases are TGTGCCAGCAGCCAAGATACGACAGCCAGACCCGAAGAGGATGGCTACACCTTC. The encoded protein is CASSQDTTARPEEDGYTF.

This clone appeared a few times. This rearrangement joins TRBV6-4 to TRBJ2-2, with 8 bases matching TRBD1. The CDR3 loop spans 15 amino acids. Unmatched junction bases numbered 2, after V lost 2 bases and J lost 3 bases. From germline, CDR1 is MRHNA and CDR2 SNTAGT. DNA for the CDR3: TGTGCCAGCAGTGACCAGACAGGGGACACCGGGGAGCTGTTTTTT. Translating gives CASSDQTGDTGELFF.

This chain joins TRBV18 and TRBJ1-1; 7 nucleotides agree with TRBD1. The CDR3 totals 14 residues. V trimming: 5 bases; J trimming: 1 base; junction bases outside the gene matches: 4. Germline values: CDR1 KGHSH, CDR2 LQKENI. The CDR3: CASSTRQGNTEAFF. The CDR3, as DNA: TGTGCCAGCTCAACCCGACAGGGGAACACTGAAGCTTTCTTT.

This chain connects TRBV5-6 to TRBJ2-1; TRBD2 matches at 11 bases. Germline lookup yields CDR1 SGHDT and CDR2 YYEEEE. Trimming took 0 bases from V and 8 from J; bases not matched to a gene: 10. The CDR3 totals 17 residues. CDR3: CASSLALAGGGAYEQFF. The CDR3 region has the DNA TGTGCCAGCAGCTTGGCTCTAGCGGGAGGTGGAGCATATGAGCAGTTCTTC.

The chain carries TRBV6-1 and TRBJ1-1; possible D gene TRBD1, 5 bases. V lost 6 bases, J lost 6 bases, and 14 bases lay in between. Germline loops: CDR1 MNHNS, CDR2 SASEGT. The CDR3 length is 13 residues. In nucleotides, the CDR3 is TGTGCCAGCAGATATACCCAGGGTTCTGAAGCTTTCTTT. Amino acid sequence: CASRYTQGSEAFF.

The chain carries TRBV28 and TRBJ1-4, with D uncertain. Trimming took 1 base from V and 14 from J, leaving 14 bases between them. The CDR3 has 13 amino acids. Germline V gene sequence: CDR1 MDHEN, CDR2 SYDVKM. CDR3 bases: TGTGCCAGCAGTTTATTTTCGGGAGGGAAGCTGTTTTTT. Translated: CASSLFSGGKLFF.

CDR3 nucleotides: TGTGCCACTCCCGTTCAGGGCCCCCCGGACGAGCAGTACTTC. As protein: CATPVQGPPDEQYF. The chain links TRBV19 to TRBJ2-7, with D maybe TRBD1 (5 bases). Germline V gene data show CDR1 as LNHDA and CDR2 as SQIVND (reference sequence). Trimming removed 10 bases from V and 5 bases from J, with 21 bases in between. This CDR3 is 14 amino acids long.

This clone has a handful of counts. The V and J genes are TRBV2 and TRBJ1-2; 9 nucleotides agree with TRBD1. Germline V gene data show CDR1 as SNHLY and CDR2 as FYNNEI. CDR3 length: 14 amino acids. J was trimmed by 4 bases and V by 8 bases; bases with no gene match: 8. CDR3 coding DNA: TGTGCCAGCCTTGGTGGGACAGGGAGCTATGGCTACACCTTC. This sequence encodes CASLGGTGSYGYTF.

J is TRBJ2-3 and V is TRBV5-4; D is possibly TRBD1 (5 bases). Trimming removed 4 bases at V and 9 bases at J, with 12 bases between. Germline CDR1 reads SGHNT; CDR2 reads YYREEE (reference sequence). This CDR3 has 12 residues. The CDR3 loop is CASSHDRTTQYF. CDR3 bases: TGTGCCAGCAGCCATGACAGAACCACGCAGTATTTT.